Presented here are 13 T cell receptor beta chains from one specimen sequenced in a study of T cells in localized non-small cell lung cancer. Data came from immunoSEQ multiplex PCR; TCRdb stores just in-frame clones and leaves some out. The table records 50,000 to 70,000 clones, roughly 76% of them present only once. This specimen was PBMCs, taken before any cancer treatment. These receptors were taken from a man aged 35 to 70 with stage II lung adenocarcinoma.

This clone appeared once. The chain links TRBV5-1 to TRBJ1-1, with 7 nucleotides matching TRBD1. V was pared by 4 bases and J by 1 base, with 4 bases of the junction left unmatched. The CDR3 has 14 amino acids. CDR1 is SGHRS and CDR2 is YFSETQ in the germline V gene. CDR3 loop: CASSGGQPNTEAFF. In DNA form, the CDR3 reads TGCGCCAGCAGCGGGGGACAGCCGAACACTGAAGCTTTCTTT.

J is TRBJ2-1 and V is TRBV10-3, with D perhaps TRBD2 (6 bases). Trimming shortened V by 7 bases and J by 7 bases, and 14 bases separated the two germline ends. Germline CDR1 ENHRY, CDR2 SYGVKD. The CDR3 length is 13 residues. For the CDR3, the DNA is TGTGCCATCAAACCGGGAGCGTTAAATGAGCAGTTCTTC. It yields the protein CAIKPGALNEQFF.

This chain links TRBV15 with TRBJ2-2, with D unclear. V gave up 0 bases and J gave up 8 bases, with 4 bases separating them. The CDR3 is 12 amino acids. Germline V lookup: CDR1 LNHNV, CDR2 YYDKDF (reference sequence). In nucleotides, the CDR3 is TGTGCCACCAGCAGAGAAGTAGGGGAGCTGTTTTTT. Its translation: CATSREVGELFF.

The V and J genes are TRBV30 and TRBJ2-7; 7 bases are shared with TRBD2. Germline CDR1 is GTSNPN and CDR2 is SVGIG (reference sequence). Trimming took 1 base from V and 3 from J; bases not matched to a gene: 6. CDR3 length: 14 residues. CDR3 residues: CAWSAIAGLYEQYF. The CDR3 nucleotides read TGTGCCTGGAGTGCAATAGCGGGCCTCTACGAGCAGTACTTC. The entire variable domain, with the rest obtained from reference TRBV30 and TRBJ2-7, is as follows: SQTIHQWPATLVQPVGSPLSLECTVEGTSNPNLYWYRQAAGRGLQLLFYSVGIGQISSEVPQNLSASRPQDRQFILSSKKLLLSDSGFYLCAWSAIAGLYEQYFGPGTRLTVT.

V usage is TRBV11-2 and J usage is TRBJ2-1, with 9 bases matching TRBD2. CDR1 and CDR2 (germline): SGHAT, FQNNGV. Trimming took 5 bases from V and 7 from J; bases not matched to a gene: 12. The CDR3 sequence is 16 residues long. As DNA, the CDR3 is TGTGCCAGCAGCCCTTTAGCGGGAGACTTGAGAAATGAGCAGTTCTTC. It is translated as CASSPLAGDLRNEQFF.

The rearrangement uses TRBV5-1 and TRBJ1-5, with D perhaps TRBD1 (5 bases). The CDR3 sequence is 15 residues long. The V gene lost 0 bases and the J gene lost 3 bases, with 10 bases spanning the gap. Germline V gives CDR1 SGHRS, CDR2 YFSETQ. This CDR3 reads CASSLAGGANQPQHF. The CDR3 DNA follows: TGCGCCAGCAGCTTGGCCGGAGGGGCCAATCAGCCCCAGCATTTT.

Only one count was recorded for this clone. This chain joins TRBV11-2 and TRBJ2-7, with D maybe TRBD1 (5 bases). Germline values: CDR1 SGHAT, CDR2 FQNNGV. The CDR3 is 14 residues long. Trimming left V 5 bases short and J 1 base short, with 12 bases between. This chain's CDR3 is CASSAWTISYEQYF. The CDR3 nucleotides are TGTGCCAGCAGCGCCTGGACAATTTCCTACGAGCAGTACTTC.

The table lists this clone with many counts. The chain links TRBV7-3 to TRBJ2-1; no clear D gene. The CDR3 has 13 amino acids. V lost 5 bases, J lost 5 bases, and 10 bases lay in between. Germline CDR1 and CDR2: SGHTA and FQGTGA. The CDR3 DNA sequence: TGTGCCAGCAGCGTAGGAATCAACAATGAGCAGTTCTTC. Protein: CASSVGINNEQFF.

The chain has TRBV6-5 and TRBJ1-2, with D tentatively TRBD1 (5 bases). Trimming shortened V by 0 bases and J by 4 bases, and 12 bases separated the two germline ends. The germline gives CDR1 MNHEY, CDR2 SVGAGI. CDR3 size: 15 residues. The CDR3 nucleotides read TGTGCCAGCAGTTACTCGGGACTGAACCTCTATGGCTACACCTTC. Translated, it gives CASSYSGLNLYGYTF.

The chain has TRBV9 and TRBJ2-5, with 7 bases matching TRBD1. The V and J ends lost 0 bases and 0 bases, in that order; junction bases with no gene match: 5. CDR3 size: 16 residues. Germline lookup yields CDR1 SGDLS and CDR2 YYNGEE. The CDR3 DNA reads TGTGCCAGCAGCGTAGGGGGACAGACGTACCAAGAGACCCAGTACTTC. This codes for CASSVGGQTYQETQYF.

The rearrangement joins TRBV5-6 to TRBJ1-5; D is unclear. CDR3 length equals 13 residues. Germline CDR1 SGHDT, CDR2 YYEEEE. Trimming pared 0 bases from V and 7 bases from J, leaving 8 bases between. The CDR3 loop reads CASSLGQRQPQHF. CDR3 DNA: TGTGCCAGCAGCTTGGGGCAGCGGCAGCCCCAGCATTTT.

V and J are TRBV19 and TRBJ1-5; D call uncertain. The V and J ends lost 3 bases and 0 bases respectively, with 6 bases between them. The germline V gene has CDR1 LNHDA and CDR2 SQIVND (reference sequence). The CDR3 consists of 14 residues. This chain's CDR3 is CASSIRYSNQPQHF. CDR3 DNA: TGTGCCAGTAGTATCAGGTATAGCAATCAGCCCCAGCATTTT.

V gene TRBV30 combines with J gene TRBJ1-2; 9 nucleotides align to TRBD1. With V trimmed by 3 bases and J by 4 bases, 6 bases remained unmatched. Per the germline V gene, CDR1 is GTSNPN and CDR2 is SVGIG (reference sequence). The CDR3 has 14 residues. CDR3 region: CAWSPGQGRYGYTF. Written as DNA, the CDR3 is TGTGCCTGGAGCCCGGGACAGGGACGCTATGGCTACACCTTC.